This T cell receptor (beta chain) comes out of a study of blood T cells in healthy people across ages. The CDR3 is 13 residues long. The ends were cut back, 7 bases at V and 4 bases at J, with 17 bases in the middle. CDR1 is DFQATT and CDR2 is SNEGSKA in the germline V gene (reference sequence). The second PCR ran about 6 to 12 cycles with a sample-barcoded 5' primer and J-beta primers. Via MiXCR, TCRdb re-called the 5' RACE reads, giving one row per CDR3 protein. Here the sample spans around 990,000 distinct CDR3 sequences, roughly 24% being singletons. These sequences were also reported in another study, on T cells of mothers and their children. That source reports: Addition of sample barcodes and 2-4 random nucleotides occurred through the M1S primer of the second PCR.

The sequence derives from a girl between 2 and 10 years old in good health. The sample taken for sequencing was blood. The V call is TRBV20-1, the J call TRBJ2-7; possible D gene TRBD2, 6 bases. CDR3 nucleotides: TGCAGTGTTTCGGAAGGGCGGGGTTACGAGCAGTACTTC. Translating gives CSVSEGRGYEQYF.